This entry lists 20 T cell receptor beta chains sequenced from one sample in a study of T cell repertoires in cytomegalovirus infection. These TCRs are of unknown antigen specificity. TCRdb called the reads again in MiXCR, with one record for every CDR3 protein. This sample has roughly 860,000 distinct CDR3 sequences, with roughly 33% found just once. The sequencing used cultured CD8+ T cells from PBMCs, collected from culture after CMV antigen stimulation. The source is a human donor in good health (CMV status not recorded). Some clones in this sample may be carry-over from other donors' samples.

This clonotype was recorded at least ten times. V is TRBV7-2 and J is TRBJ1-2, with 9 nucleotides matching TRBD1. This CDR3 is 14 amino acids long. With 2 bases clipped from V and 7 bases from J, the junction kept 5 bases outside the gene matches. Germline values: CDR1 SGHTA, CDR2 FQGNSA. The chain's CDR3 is CASSLWDRDSGYTF. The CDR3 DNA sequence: TGTGCCAGCAGCTTATGGGACAGGGACTCTGGCTACACCTTC.

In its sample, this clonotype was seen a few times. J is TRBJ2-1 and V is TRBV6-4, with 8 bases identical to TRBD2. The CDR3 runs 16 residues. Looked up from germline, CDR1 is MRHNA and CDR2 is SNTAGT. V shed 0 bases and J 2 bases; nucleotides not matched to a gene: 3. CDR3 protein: CASSDSVAGPYNEQFF. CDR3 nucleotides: TGTGCCAGCAGTGACTCGGTAGCGGGGCCCTACAATGAGCAGTTCTTC.

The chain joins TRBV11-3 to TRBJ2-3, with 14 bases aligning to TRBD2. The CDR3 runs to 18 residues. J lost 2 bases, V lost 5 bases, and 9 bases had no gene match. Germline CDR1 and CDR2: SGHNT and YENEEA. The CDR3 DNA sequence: TGTGCCAGCAGCCCGGGACTAGCGGGGGCCATGTTCACAGATACGCAGTATTTT. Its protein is CASSPGLAGAMFTDTQYF.

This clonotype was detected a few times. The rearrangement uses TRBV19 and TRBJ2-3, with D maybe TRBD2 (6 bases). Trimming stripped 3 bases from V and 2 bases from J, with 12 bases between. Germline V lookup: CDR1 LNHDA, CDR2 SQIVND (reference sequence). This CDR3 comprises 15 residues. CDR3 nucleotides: TGTGCCAGTAGTATCCCTAGCGACCCCACAGATACGCAGTATTTT. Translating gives CASSIPSDPTDTQYF.

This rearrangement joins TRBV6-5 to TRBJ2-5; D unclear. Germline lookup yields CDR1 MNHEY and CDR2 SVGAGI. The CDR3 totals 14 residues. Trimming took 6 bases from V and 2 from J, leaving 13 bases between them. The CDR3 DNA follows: TGTGCCAGCAGGCCCATAGATCAACAAGAGACCCAGTACTTC. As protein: CASRPIDQQETQYF.

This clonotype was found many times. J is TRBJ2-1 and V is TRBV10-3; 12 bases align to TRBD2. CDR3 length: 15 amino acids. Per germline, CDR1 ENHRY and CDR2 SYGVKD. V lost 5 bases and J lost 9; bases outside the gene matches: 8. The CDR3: CAISFSSGGAPEQFF. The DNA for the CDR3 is TGTGCCATCAGTTTCTCTAGCGGGGGGGCACCTGAGCAGTTCTTC.

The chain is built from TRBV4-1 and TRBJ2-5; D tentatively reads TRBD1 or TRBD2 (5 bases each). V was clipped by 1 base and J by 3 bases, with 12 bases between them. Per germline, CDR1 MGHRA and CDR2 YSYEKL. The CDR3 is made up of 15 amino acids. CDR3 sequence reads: CASSQAGTREETQYF. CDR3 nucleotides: TGCGCCAGCAGCCAAGCCGGGACCAGGGAAGAGACCCAGTACTTC.

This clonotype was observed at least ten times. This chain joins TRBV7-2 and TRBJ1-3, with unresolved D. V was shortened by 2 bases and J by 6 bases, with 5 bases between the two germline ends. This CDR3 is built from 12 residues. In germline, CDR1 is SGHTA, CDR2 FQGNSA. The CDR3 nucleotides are TGTGCCAGCAGCTTACGGGAAAACACCATATATTTT. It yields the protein CASSLRENTIYF.

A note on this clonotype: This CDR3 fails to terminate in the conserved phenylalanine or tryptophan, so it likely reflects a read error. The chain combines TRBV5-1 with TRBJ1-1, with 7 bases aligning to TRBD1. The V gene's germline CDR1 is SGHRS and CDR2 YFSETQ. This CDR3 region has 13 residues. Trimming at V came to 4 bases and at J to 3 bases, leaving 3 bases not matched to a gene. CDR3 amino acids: CASSPDRDTEAFI. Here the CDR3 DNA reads TGCGCCAGCAGCCCTGACAGGGACACTGAAGCTTTCATT.

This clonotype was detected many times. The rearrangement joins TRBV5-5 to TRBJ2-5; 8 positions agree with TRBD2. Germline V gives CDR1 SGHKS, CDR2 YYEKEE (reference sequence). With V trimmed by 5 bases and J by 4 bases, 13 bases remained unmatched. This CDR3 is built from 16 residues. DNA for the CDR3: TGTGCCAGCAGTCTTGGACTAGCCGGGGGAGGAGAGACCCAGTACTTC. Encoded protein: CASSLGLAGGGETQYF.

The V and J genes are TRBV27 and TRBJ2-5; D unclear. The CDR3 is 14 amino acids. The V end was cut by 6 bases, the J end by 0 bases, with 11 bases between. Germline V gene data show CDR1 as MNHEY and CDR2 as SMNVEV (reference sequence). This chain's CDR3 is CASRTSKYQETQYF. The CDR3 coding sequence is TGTGCCAGCAGGACCTCTAAGTACCAAGAGACCCAGTACTTC.

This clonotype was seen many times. CDR3 in amino acids: CASSPFQGSTEAFF. The CDR3 bases are TGTGCCAGCAGCCCATTTCAGGGAAGCACTGAAGCTTTCTTT. The chain links TRBV11-3 to TRBJ1-1; weak D call: TRBD1 (5 bases). Trimming pared 5 bases from V and 4 bases from J, leaving 14 bases between. In germline, CDR1 is SGHNT, CDR2 YENEEA. The CDR3 loop spans 14 amino acids. The full variable domain, rest sourced from reference TRBV11-3 and TRBJ1-1, is EAGVVQSPRYKIIEKKQPVAFWCNPISGHNTLYWYLQNLGQGPELLIRYENEEAVDDSQLPKDRFSAERLKGVDSTLKIQPAELGDSAVYLCASSPFQGSTEAFFGQGTRLTVV.

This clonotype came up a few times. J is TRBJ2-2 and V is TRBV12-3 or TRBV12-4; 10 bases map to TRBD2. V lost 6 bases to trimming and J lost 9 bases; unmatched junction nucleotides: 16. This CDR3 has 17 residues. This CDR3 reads CASRPPAGGPIDRELFF. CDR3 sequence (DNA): TGTGCCAGCAGACCCCCAGCGGGGGGGCCTATCGACCGGGAGCTGTTTTTT.

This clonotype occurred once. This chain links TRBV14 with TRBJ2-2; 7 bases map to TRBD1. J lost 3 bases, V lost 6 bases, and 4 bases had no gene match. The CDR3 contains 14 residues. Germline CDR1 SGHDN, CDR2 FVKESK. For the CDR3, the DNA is TGTGCCAGCAGTGTGACAGGGCACACCGGGGAGCTGTTTTTT. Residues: CASSVTGHTGELFF.

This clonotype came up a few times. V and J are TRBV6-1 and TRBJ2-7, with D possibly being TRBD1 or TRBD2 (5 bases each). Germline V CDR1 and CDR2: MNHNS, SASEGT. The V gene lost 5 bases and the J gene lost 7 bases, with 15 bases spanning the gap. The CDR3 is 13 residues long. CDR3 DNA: TGTGCCAGCAGTTCCGGGGACCCGTGGGAGCAGTACTTC. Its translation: CASSSGDPWEQYF.

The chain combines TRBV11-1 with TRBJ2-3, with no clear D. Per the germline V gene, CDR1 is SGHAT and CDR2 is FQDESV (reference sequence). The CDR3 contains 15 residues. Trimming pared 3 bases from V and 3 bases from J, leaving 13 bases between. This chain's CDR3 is CASSLSWRETDTQYF. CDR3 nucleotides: TGTGCCAGCAGCTTGTCTTGGCGCGAGACAGATACGCAGTATTTT. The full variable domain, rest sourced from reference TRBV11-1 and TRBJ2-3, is EAEVAQSPRYKITEKSQAVAFWCDPISGHATLYWYRQILGQGPELLVQFQDESVVDDSQLPKDRFSAERLKGVDSTLKIQPAELGDSAMYLCASSLSWRETDTQYFGPGTRLTVL.

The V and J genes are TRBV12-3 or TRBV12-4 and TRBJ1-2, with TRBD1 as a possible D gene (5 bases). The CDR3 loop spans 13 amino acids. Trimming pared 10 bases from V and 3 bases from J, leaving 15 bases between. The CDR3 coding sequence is TGTGCCATCCGCCCCCAGGGACACTATGGCTACACCTTC. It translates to CAIRPQGHYGYTF.

This chain's CDR3 is CASSWAGQGHNEQFF. The CDR3 region has the DNA TGTGCCAGCAGCTGGGCGGGACAGGGACACAATGAGCAGTTCTTC. The J gene is TRBJ2-1, the V gene TRBV7-3; 9 bases fit TRBD1. This CDR3 is 15 amino acids long. CDR1 and CDR2 (germline): SGHTA, FQGTGA. V gave up 4 bases and J gave up 5 bases; unmatched junction bases: 6.

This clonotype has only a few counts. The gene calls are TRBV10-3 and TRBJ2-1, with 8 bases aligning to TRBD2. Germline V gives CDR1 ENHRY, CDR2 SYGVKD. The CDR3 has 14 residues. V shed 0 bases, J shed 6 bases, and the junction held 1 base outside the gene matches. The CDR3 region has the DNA TGTGCCATCAGTGAGTCAAGCGGGGGCAATGAGCAGTTCTTC. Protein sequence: CAISESSGGNEQFF.

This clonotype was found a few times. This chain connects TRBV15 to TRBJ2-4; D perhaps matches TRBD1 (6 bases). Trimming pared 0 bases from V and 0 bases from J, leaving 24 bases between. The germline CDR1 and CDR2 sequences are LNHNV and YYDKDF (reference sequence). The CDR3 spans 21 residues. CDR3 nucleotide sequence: TGTGCCACCAGCAGAGATGAGTCAGGGGCGTGGAGGTCGGTAGCCAAAAACATTCAGTACTTC. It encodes CATSRDESGAWRSVAKNIQYF.